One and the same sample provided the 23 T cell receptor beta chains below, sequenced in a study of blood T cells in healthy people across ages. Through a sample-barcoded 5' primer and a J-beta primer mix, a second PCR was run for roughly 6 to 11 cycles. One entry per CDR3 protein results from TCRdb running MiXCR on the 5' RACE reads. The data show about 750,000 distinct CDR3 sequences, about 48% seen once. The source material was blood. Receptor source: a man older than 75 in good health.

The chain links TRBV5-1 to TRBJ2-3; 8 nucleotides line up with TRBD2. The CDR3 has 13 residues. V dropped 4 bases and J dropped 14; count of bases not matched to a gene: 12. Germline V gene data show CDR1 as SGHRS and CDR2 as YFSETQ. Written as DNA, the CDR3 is TGCGCCAGCAGCGTGGCCCCACAGCGGGAGTCGTATTTT. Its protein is CASSVAPQRESYF. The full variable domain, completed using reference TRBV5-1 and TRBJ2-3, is KAGVTQTPRYLIKTRGQQVTLSCSPISGHRSVSWYQQTPGQGLQFLFEYFSETQRNKGNFPGRFSGRQFSNSRSEMNVSTLELGDSALYLCASSVAPQRESYFGPGTRLTVL.

CDR3 region: CASSPNTASYGYTF. DNA for the CDR3: TGTGCCAGCTCACCAAATACAGCATCCTATGGCTACACCTTC. This chain links TRBV18 with TRBJ1-2; D gene ambiguous. In germline, CDR1 is KGHSH, CDR2 LQKENI. V was clipped by 2 bases and J by 4 bases, with 11 bases between them. There are 14 residues in the CDR3.

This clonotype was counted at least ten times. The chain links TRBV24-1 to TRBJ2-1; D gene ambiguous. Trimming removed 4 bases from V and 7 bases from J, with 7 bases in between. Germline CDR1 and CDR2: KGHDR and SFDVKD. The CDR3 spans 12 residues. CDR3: CATSEHLNEQFF. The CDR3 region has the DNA TGTGCCACCAGTGAGCACCTAAATGAGCAGTTCTTC.

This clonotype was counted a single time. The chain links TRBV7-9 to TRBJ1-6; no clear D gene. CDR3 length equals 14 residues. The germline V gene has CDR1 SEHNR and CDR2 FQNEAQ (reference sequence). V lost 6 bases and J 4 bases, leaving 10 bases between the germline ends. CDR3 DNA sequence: TGTGCCAGCAGGGCAGAAGCATATAATTCACCCCTCCACTTT. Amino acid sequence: CASRAEAYNSPLHF.

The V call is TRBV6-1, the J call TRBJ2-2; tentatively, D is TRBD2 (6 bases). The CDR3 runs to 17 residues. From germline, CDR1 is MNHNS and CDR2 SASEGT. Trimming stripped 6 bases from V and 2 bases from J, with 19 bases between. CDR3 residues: CASRGKGSSDNTGELFF. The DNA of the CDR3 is TGTGCCAGCAGGGGAAAAGGGTCTAGCGACAACACCGGGGAGCTGTTTTTT.

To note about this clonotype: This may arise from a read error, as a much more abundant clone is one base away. The DNA of the CDR3 is TGTGCCAGCAGCCCCCGGGACAGAAGAGGCACAGATACGCAGTATTTT. This codes for CASSPRDRRGTDTQYF. This rearrangement joins TRBV3-1 to TRBJ2-3; TRBD1 matches at 7 bases. The CDR3 has 16 amino acids. Per the germline V gene, CDR1 is LGHDT and CDR2 is YNNKEL (reference sequence). With 4 bases clipped from V and 1 base from J, the junction kept 8 bases outside the gene matches.

The CDR3 region has the DNA TGTGCCAGCGGGGGGGTGCAGTACTTC. Translation: CASGGVQYF. This chain links TRBV28 with TRBJ2-5; TRBD2 aligns across 7 bases. The CDR3 has 9 amino acids. Per the germline V gene, CDR1 is MDHEN and CDR2 is SYDVKM. The V gene end was trimmed by 8 bases and the J gene end by 11 bases; junction bases not matched to a gene: 2. Supplemented by reference TRBV28 and TRBJ2-5, the full variable domain reads DVKVTQSSRYLVKRTGEKVFLECVQDMDHENMFWYRQDPGLGLRLIYFSYDVKMKEKGDIPEGYSVSREKKERFSLILESASTNQTSMYLCASGGVQYFGPGTRLLVL.

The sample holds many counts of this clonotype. The CDR3 reads CSARKDRDDGYTF. The DNA of the CDR3 is TGCAGTGCTAGAAAGGACAGGGACGATGGCTACACCTTC. V usage is TRBV20-1 and J usage is TRBJ1-2; 8 bases agree with TRBD1. CDR3 length equals 13 residues. V shed 2 bases, J shed 6 bases, and the junction held 5 bases outside the gene matches. Germline V CDR1 and CDR2: DFQATT, SNEGSKA (reference sequence).

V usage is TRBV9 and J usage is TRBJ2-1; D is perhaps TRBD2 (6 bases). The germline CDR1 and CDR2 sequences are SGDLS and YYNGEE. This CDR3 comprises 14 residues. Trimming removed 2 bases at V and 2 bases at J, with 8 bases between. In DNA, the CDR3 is TGTGCCAGCAGCGTTGGCGGGGCCTACAATGAGCAGTTCTTC. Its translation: CASSVGGAYNEQFF.

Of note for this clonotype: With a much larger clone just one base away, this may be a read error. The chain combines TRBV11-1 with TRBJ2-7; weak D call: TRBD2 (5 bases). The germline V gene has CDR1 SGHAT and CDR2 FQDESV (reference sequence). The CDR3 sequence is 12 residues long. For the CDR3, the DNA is TGTGTCAGCAGCTTAGGAGGCGGCGAGCAGTACTTC. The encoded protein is CVSSLGGGEQYF.

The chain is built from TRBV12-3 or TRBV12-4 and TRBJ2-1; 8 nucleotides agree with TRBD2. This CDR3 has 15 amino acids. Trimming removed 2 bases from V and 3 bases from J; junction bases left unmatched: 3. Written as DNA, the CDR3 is TGTGCCAGCAGTTTACGTAGCGGGGTCTACAATGAGCAGTTCTTC. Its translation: CASSLRSGVYNEQFF.

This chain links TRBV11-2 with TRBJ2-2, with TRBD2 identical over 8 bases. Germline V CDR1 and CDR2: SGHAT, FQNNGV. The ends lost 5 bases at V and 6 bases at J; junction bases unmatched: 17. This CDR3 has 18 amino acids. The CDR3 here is CASSTRLASSVFPGELFF. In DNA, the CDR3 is TGTGCCAGCAGCACCCGACTAGCGTCGTCGGTGTTTCCCGGGGAGCTGTTTTTT. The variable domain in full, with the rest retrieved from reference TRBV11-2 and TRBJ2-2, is EAGVAQSPRYKIIEKRQSVAFWCNPISGHATLYWYQQILGQGPKLLIQFQNNGVVDDSQLPKDRFSAERLKGVDSTLKIQPAKLEDSAVYLCASSTRLASSVFPGELFFGEGSRLTVL.

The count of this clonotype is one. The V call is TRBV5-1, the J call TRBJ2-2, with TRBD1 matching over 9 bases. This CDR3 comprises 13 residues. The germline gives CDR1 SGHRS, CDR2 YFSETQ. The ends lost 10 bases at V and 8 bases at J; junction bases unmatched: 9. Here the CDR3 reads CASGQGVPGELFF. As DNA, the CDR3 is TGCGCCTCGGGACAGGGAGTGCCGGGGGAGCTGTTTTTT. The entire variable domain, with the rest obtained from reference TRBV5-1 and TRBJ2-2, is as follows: KAGVTQTPRYLIKTRGQQVTLSCSPISGHRSVSWYQQTPGQGLQFLFEYFSETQRNKGNFPGRFSGRQFSNSRSEMNVSTLELGDSALYLCASGQGVPGELFFGEGSRLTVL.

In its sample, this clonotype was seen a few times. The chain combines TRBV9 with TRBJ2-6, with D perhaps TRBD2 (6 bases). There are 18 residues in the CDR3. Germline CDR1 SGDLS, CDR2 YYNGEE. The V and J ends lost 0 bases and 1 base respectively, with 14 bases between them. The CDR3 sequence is CASSVGLARRSGANVLTF. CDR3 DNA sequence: TGTGCCAGCAGCGTAGGCCTAGCGCGCCGGTCTGGGGCCAACGTCCTGACTTTC.

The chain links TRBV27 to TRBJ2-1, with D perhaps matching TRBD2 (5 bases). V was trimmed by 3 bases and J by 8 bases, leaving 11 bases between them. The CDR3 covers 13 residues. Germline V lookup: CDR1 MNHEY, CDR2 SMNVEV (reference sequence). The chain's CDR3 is CASSFLAWHEQFF. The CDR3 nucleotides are TGTGCCAGCAGTTTCCTAGCTTGGCATGAGCAGTTCTTC.

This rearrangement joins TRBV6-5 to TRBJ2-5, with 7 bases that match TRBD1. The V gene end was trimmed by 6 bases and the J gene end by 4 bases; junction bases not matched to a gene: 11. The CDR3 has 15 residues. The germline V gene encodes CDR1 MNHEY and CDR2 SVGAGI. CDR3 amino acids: CASSRRQGEIETQYF. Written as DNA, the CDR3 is TGTGCCAGCAGCCGCAGACAGGGAGAGATAGAGACCCAGTACTTC.

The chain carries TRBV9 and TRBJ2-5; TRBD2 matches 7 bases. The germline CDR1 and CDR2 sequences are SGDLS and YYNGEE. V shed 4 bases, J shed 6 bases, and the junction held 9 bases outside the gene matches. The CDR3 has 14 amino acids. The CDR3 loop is CASSPTGGRKTQYF. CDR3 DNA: TGTGCCAGCAGCCCTACGGGAGGTCGGAAGACCCAGTACTTC.

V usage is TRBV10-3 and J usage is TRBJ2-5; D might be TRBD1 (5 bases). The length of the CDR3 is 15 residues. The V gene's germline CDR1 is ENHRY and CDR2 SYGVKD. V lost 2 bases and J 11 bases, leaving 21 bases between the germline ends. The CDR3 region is CAISEDFQGGNEQYF. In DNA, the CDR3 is TGTGCCATCAGTGAGGACTTCCAGGGTGGCAATGAGCAGTACTTC.

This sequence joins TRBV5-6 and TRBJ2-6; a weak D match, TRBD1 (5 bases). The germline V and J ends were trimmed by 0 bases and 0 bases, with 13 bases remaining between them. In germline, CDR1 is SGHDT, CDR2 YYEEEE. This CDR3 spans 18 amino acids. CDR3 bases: TGTGCCAGCAGCTTGGTCGCAGGGTGGAGCTCTGGGGCCAACGTCCTGACTTTC. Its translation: CASSLVAGWSSGANVLTF.

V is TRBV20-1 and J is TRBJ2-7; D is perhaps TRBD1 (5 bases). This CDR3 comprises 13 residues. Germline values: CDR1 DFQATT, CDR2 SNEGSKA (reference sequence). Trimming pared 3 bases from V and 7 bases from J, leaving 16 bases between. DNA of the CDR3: TGCAGTGCTAGTCGGCAGGGCTTAGGAGAGCAGTACTTC. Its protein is CSASRQGLGEQYF.

CDR3 nucleotide sequence: TGCAGTGCTAGAGGGACAGGCGGCGCGGACTATGGCTACACCTTC. Translating gives CSARGTGGADYGYTF. V usage is TRBV20-1 and J usage is TRBJ1-2, with 7 bases fitting TRBD1. Germline V gene sequence: CDR1 DFQATT, CDR2 SNEGSKA (reference sequence). The CDR3 spans 15 residues. The J segment lost 3 bases and the V segment lost 1 base, leaving 8 bases of the junction unmatched.

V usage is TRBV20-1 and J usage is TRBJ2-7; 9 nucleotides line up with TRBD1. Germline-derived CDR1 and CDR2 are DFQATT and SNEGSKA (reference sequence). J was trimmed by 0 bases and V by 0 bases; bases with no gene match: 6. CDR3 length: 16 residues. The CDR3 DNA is TGCAGTGCTAGAGACACAGGGGGCCCGAGCTCCTACGAGCAGTACTTC. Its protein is CSARDTGGPSSYEQYF.

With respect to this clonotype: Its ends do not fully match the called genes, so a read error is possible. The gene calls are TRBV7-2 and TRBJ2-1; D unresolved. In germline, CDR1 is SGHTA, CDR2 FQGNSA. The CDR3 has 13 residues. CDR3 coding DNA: TGTGCCAGCAGCTTTGGCTCCTGCAATGAGCAGTTCTTC. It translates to CASSFGSCNEQFF.